These 13 T cell receptor beta chains were all obtained from the same sample, sequenced in a study of T cells in Graves' hyperthyroidism and ophthalmopathy. RNA transcripts gave rise to amplified TCR beta CDR3 regions. HTBI primers drove first-round RT-PCR of the TCR CDR3. MiXCR was run by TCRdb on the multiplex PCR reads, yielding one entry per CDR3 protein. Here the sample spans 600,000 to 850,000 distinct CDR3 sequences, 15% to 20% being singletons. The sample comprised blood. These receptors came from a woman aged 45-65 years with Graves' hyperthyroidism that later progressed to Graves' ophthalmopathy.

V gene TRBV25-1 combines with J gene TRBJ2-4; D unresolved. CDR1 MGHDK and CDR2 SYGVNS come from the germline V gene. The CDR3 contains 12 residues. Trimming left V 4 bases short and J 8 bases short, with 9 bases between. CDR3 residues: CASSVTGDIQYF. The CDR3 nucleotides are TGTGCCAGCAGTGTGACCGGTGACATTCAGTACTTC.

The table lists this clonotype with a few counts. The chain is built from TRBV2 and TRBJ1-4, with 8 positions matching TRBD1. The V gene end was trimmed by 3 bases and the J gene end by 4 bases; junction bases not matched to a gene: 1. In germline, CDR1 is SNHLY, CDR2 FYNNEI. The CDR3 sequence is 14 residues long. As DNA, the CDR3 is TGTGCCAGCAGTGACGACAGGGGTAATGAAAAACTGTTTTTT. It encodes CASSDDRGNEKLFF.

This clonotype came up many times. The chain employs TRBV18 and TRBJ1-2; 8 nucleotides agree with TRBD1. Germline V gives CDR1 KGHSH, CDR2 LQKENI. The CDR3 extends over 14 amino acids. V lost 3 bases and J lost 2; bases outside the gene matches: 2. DNA for the CDR3: TGTGCCAGCTCACCGAGGACAGGGAACTATGGCTACACCTTC. Translated: CASSPRTGNYGYTF.

The chain has TRBV19 and TRBJ2-6; TRBD1 aligns across 7 bases. This CDR3 comprises 14 residues. Germline-derived CDR1 and CDR2 are LNHDA and SQIVND (reference sequence). Unmatched junction bases numbered 1, after V lost 8 bases and J lost 0 bases. This CDR3 is CASGTDSGANVLTF. The CDR3 DNA follows: TGTGCCAGTGGGACAGACTCTGGGGCCAACGTCCTGACTTTC.

Concerning this clonotype: Being one base from a much bigger clone, this may be a read error. The V gene is TRBV3-1, the J gene TRBJ2-3, with 7 bases lining up with TRBD2. From germline, CDR1 is LGHDT and CDR2 YNNKEL (reference sequence). The CDR3 is 13 residues long. CDR3 in amino acids: CVSSRHGEGTQYF. For the CDR3, the DNA is TGTGTCAGCAGCCGTCATGGGGAGGGAACGCAGTATTTT.

The rearrangement uses TRBV10-3 and TRBJ1-1; D possibly corresponds to TRBD1 (5 bases). Trimming pared 2 bases from V and 5 bases from J, leaving 15 bases between. Germline V gene data show CDR1 as ENHRY and CDR2 as SYGVKD. The CDR3 consists of 15 residues. The CDR3 sequence: CAISETGTAGTEAFF. For the CDR3, the DNA is TGTGCCATCAGTGAGACCGGGACGGCGGGGACTGAAGCTTTCTTT.

This clonotype has ten or more counts. This chain uses TRBV20-1 with TRBJ2-1; D perhaps matches TRBD2 (6 bases). The V gene's germline CDR1 is DFQATT and CDR2 SNEGSKA (reference sequence). This CDR3 has 14 residues. V lost 1 base and J 4 bases, leaving 11 bases between the germline ends. The CDR3 nucleotides are TGCAGTGCTAGAGCGGGGGACCTTTACAATGAGCAGTTCTTC. Translating it yields CSARAGDLYNEQFF.

The V and J genes are TRBV5-5 and TRBJ2-3; no firm D call. V was cut by 2 bases and J by 2 bases, with 3 bases left in between. Germline V gene sequence: CDR1 SGHKS, CDR2 YYEKEE (reference sequence). This CDR3 contains 12 residues. The DNA for the CDR3 is TGTGCCAGCAGCTTCGACACAGATACGCAGTATTTT. It yields the protein CASSFDTDTQYF. Using reference TRBV5-5 and TRBJ2-3 for the parts outside the CDR3, the full variable domain is DAGVTQSPTHLIKTRGQQVTLRCSPISGHKSVSWYQQVLGQGPQFIFQYYEKEERGRGNFPDRFSARQFPNYSSELNVNALLLGDSALYLCASSFDTDTQYFGPGTRLTVL.

The chain is built from TRBV6-1 and TRBJ2-5, with TRBD2 matching over 15 bases. Germline V CDR1 and CDR2: MNHNS, SASEGT. Losses at the gene ends were 1 base for V and 2 bases for J; bases not matched to a gene: 5. This CDR3 has 18 residues. The DNA of the CDR3 is TGTGCCAGCAGTGAAGTGGGGACTAGCGGGGGGCCACAAGAGACCCAGTACTTC. It is translated as CASSEVGTSGGPQETQYF.

The chain is built from TRBV20-1 and TRBJ1-2; D perhaps matches TRBD1 (5 bases). This CDR3 spans 11 amino acids. The germline V gene has CDR1 DFQATT and CDR2 SNEGSKA (reference sequence). V lost 6 bases and J lost 7, with 12 bases in between. CDR3 sequence reads: CSASGLGGYTF. CDR3 DNA: TGCAGTGCGTCGGGACTCGGTGGCTACACCTTC.

Only a few counts were recorded for this clonotype. The chain joins TRBV4-2 to TRBJ2-1; D tentatively fits TRBD1 or TRBD2 (5 bases each). The CDR3 extends over 15 amino acids. With 0 bases removed from V and 5 bases from J, the gap between germline ends came to 11 bases. Per the germline V gene, CDR1 is LGHNA and CDR2 is YNFKEQ. CDR3 in amino acids: CASSQDYGTNNEQFF. DNA for the CDR3: TGTGCCAGCAGCCAAGATTACGGGACGAACAATGAGCAGTTCTTC.

V gene TRBV9 combines with J gene TRBJ1-2; perhaps TRBD1 as D (6 bases). The CDR3 runs to 16 residues. Trimming stripped 4 bases from V and 4 bases from J, with 20 bases between. The germline V gene has CDR1 SGDLS and CDR2 YYNGEE. CDR3 sequence reads: CASSPRGGAPSYGYTF. The CDR3 coding sequence is TGTGCCAGCAGCCCCCGTGGGGGGGCGCCAAGCTATGGCTACACCTTC.

In this sample, this clonotype turned up a few times. The genes are TRBV5-6 and TRBJ1-1, with D uncertain. CDR1 SGHDT and CDR2 YYEEEE come from the germline V gene. Trimming took off 4 bases at V and 3 bases at J, with 16 bases between the two ends. The CDR3 is 15 residues long. The CDR3 bases are TGTGCCAGCAGCCCTAAGGTGGCTATTTACACTGAAGCTTTCTTT. It translates to CASSPKVAIYTEAFF.